Listed below are T cell receptor beta chains from one sample, sequenced in a study of blood T cell repertoires in COVID-19. Some clones are missing from TCRdb's copy, which holds only in-frame ones; the method was immunoSEQ multiplex PCR. The data show around 250,000 clones, with 80% to 90% seen just once and approximately 1.9% held by the top ten. Sample: PBMCs or T cells enriched from blood (not recorded which). These receptors were obtained from a woman aged 50 to 60 who had recovered from COVID-19. Both conserved end residues are part of each CDR3. The D gene is left open where the match is weak. The listing skips clone size in some rows; elsewhere it reads once, few, many or a size class.

d_call: TRBD2
v_call: TRBV7-9
j_call: TRBJ2-2
clone_size: NA
cdr3_nt: TGTGCCAGCAGCTTAGGTAGCGGGGTAAACACCGGGGAGCTGTTTTTT
cdr3_aa: CASSLGSGVNTGELFF

d_call: NA
v_call: TRBV6-2/TRBV6-3
j_call: TRBJ1-5
clone_size: NA
cdr3_nt: TGTGCCAGCAGTTACAGGGGGACACAAAGCAATCAGCCCCAGCATTTT
cdr3_aa: CASSYRGTQSNQPQHF

d_call: TRBD1
v_call: TRBV5-6
j_call: TRBJ1-1
clone_size: NA
cdr3_nt: TGTGCCAGCAGCCTCGGGACAGGAACTGAAGCTTTCTTT
cdr3_aa: CASSLGTGTEAFF

d_call: NA
v_call: TRBV5-5
j_call: TRBJ1-2
clone_size: NA
cdr3_nt: TGTGCCAGCAACCTGGGGGGTAGCAGCTATGGCTACACCTTC
cdr3_aa: CASNLGGSSYGYTF

d_call: NA
v_call: TRBV28
j_call: TRBJ1-6
clone_size: once
cdr3_nt: TGTGCCAGCTACGATACCTCCAGGGGATATCTCTATAATTCACCCCTCCACTTT
cdr3_aa: CASYDTSRGYLYNSPLHF

d_call: NA
v_call: TRBV4-2
j_call: TRBJ1-6
clone_size: NA
cdr3_nt: TGTGCCAGCAGCCAAGGGGGGGGGATGCGGGCAGCTTTTAATTCACCCCTCCACTTT
cdr3_aa: CASSQGGGMRAAFNSPLHF

d_call: TRBD1
v_call: TRBV18
j_call: TRBJ1-2
clone_size: NA
cdr3_nt: TGTGCCAGCTCCCCTGGGACAGGGGGTGGCTACACCTTC
cdr3_aa: CASSPGTGGGYTF

d_call: TRBD1
v_call: TRBV18
j_call: TRBJ2-7
clone_size: NA
cdr3_nt: TGTGCCAGCTCACCTACCCGGGACAGGGGCTACGAGCAGTACTTC
cdr3_aa: CASSPTRDRGYEQYF

d_call: TRBD1
v_call: TRBV6-2/TRBV6-3
j_call: TRBJ1-6
clone_size: NA
cdr3_nt: TGTGCCAGCAGCAATATACGCGTGGGACAGGGGAATTCACCCCTCCACTTT
cdr3_aa: CASSNIRVGQGNSPLHF

d_call: TRBD2
v_call: TRBV5-5
j_call: TRBJ2-1
clone_size: NA
cdr3_nt: TGTGCCAGCAGCTTGTGGACTAGCGGGAGCTCCTACAATGAGCAGTTCTTC
cdr3_aa: CASSLWTSGSSYNEQFF

d_call: TRBD1
v_call: TRBV29-1
j_call: TRBJ1-2
clone_size: NA
cdr3_nt: TGCAGCGTCTTCCCCGAACACCAGGGGGCCGAGGGCTACACCTTC
cdr3_aa: CSVFPEHQGAEGYTF

d_call: TRBD2
v_call: TRBV28
j_call: TRBJ2-7
clone_size: NA
cdr3_nt: TGTGCCAGCAGTTTGGGAGGGCGGTACGAGCAGTACTTC
cdr3_aa: CASSLGGRYEQYF

d_call: TRBD1
v_call: TRBV18
j_call: TRBJ1-5
clone_size: NA
cdr3_nt: TGTGCCAGCTCTCTAACAGGGGTCGGGGAGCCCCAGCATTTT
cdr3_aa: CASSLTGVGEPQHF

d_call: NA
v_call: TRBV18
j_call: TRBJ1-4
clone_size: NA
cdr3_nt: TGTGCCAGCTCACCCGGACAAAATGAAAAACTGTTTTTT
cdr3_aa: CASSPGQNEKLFF

d_call: TRBD2
v_call: TRBV4-2
j_call: TRBJ2-2
clone_size: NA
cdr3_nt: TGTGCCAGCAGCTATCAACTAGCGGGAGGGCCCGACACCGGGGAGCTGTTTTTT
cdr3_aa: CASSYQLAGGPDTGELFF

d_call: NA
v_call: TRBV6-5
j_call: TRBJ1-2
clone_size: NA
cdr3_nt: TGTGCCAGCAAAATGAGGAGCGGCTTCAACTATGGCTACACCTTC
cdr3_aa: CASKMRSGFNYGYTF

d_call: NA
v_call: TRBV14
j_call: TRBJ1-3
clone_size: NA
cdr3_nt: TGTGCCAGCAGCCAAGCGGGAAACACCATATATTTT
cdr3_aa: CASSQAGNTIYF

d_call: NA
v_call: TRBV29-1
j_call: TRBJ2-2
clone_size: NA
cdr3_nt: TGCAGCGTTGCGGGACATCACACCGGGGAGCTGTTTTTT
cdr3_aa: CSVAGHHTGELFF

d_call: NA
v_call: TRBV11-2
j_call: TRBJ1-1
clone_size: NA
cdr3_nt: TGTGCCAGCAGCTTAGGGGCGGCGGGAGCTTTCTTT
cdr3_aa: CASSLGAAGAFF

d_call: NA
v_call: TRBV7-2
j_call: TRBJ2-6
clone_size: once
cdr3_nt: TGTGCCAGCAGCTTAACGCAGGGGAGATACTCTGGGGCCAACGTCCTGACTTTC
cdr3_aa: CASSLTQGRYSGANVLTF

d_call: TRBD1
v_call: TRBV7-9
j_call: TRBJ1-1
clone_size: NA
cdr3_nt: TGTGCCAGCAGCCAAATCTGGGGACAGGAAGCTTTCTTT
cdr3_aa: CASSQIWGQEAFF

d_call: NA
v_call: TRBV9
j_call: TRBJ2-3
clone_size: NA
cdr3_nt: TGTGCCAGCAGCGGCTGGACAACAGATACGCAGTATTTT
cdr3_aa: CASSGWTTDTQYF

d_call: NA
v_call: TRBV19
j_call: TRBJ2-3
clone_size: NA
cdr3_nt: TGTGCCAGTAGCGGGGAGACGGTAAACACAGATACGCAGTATTTT
cdr3_aa: CASSGETVNTDTQYF

d_call: NA
v_call: TRBV30
j_call: TRBJ1-3
clone_size: NA
cdr3_nt: TGTGCCTGGAGTGAGTCCATGCGGAACTCCCTCTCTGGAAACACCATATATTTT
cdr3_aa: CAWSESMRNSLSGNTIYF

d_call: TRBD2
v_call: TRBV24-1
j_call: TRBJ2-2
clone_size: once
cdr3_nt: TGTGCCACCAGCGGGACTAGCGGAACCGGGGAGCTGTTTTTT
cdr3_aa: CATSGTSGTGELFF

d_call: NA
v_call: TRBV4-1
j_call: TRBJ1-1
clone_size: NA
cdr3_nt: TGCGCCAGCAGCCAAAGGAGGGACCCTCGCATCACTGAAGCTTTCTTT
cdr3_aa: CASSQRRDPRITEAFF

d_call: TRBD2
v_call: TRBV5-4
j_call: TRBJ2-1
clone_size: NA
cdr3_nt: TGTGCCAGCAGCTTGGACCTAGCGGGAAACACCTACAATGAGCAGTTCTTC
cdr3_aa: CASSLDLAGNTYNEQFF

d_call: NA
v_call: TRBV6-2/TRBV6-3
j_call: TRBJ2-3
clone_size: NA
cdr3_nt: TGTGCCAGCAGCCCCGGGACTCTAGCCCGCCAAGGTACGCAGTATTTT
cdr3_aa: CASSPGTLARQGTQYF

d_call: TRBD1
v_call: TRBV4-1
j_call: TRBJ1-5
clone_size: NA
cdr3_nt: TGCGCCAGCAGCCAAGATCAGGGGGATCAGCCCCAGCATTTT
cdr3_aa: CASSQDQGDQPQHF

d_call: NA
v_call: TRBV7-6
j_call: TRBJ2-1
clone_size: NA
cdr3_nt: TGTGCCAGCAGCAATCAGCTGGCGGGCTACAATGAGCAGTTCTTC
cdr3_aa: CASSNQLAGYNEQFF

d_call: NA
v_call: TRBV6-5
j_call: TRBJ2-4
clone_size: NA
cdr3_nt: TGTGCCAGCAGCCCCGGACAGTTAGCCAAAAACATTCAGTACTTC
cdr3_aa: CASSPGQLAKNIQYF

d_call: NA
v_call: TRBV12-3/TRBV12-4
j_call: TRBJ2-1
clone_size: NA
cdr3_nt: TGTGCCAGCAGTTTTTTGCGAGACAATGAGCAGTTCTTC
cdr3_aa: CASSFLRDNEQFF

d_call: NA
v_call: TRBV18
j_call: TRBJ1-4
clone_size: NA
cdr3_nt: TGTGCCAGCTCCTGGGCACAGCAAAATGAAAAACTGTTTTTT
cdr3_aa: CASSWAQQNEKLFF

d_call: NA
v_call: TRBV28
j_call: TRBJ2-7
clone_size: NA
cdr3_nt: TGTGCCAGCAGTTTTCTCAGGGAAGTCCACGAGCAGTACTTC
cdr3_aa: CASSFLREVHEQYF

d_call: TRBD1
v_call: TRBV4-2
j_call: TRBJ2-3
clone_size: NA
cdr3_nt: TGTGCCAGCAGCCAAGAGGGACAGGGCACAGATACGCAGTATTTT
cdr3_aa: CASSQEGQGTDTQYF

d_call: NA
v_call: TRBV6-1
j_call: TRBJ2-1
clone_size: NA
cdr3_nt: TGTGCCAGCAGTGAGTGGGAGGACCTCTACAATGAGCAGTTCTTC
cdr3_aa: CASSEWEDLYNEQFF

d_call: NA
v_call: TRBV3-1/TRBV3-2
j_call: TRBJ2-3
clone_size: NA
cdr3_nt: TGTGCCAGCAGCCAAGATGGGGGACTTCCAACAGATACGCAGTATTTT
cdr3_aa: CASSQDGGLPTDTQYF

d_call: TRBD1
v_call: TRBV28
j_call: TRBJ2-1
clone_size: once
cdr3_nt: TGTGCCAGCAGTTCTTCCGGGACAGGGGTTGAGCAGTTCTTC
cdr3_aa: CASSSSGTGVEQFF